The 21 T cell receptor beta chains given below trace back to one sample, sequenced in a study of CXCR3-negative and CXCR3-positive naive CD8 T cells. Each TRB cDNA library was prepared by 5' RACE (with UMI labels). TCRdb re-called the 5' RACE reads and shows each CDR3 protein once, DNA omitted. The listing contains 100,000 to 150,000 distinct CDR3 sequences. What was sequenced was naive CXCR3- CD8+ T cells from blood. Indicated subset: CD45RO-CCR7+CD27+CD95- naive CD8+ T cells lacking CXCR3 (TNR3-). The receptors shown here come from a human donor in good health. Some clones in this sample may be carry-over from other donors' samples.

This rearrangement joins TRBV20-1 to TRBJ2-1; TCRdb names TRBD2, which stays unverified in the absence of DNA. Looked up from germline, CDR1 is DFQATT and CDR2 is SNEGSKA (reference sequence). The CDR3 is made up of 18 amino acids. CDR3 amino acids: CSAREAEAGGPYYNEQFF.

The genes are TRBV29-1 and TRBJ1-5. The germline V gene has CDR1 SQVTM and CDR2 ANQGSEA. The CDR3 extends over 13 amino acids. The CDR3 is CSVVPVGNQPQHF. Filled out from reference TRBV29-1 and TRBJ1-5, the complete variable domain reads SAVISQKPSRDICQRGTSLTIQCQVDSQVTMMFWYRQQPGQSLTLIATANQGSEATYESGFVIDKFPISRPNLTFSTLTVSNMSPEDSSIYLCSVVPVGNQPQHFGDGTRLSIL.

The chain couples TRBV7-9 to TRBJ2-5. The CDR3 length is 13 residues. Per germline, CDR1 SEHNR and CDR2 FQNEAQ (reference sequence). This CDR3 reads CASSFLQQETQYF.

The CDR3 spells CASSPRGLAGGGTGELFF. The chain is built from TRBV5-1 and TRBJ2-2; TCRdb names TRBD2, which stays unverified in the absence of DNA. This CDR3 has 18 amino acids. The germline V gene encodes CDR1 SGHRS and CDR2 YFSETQ.

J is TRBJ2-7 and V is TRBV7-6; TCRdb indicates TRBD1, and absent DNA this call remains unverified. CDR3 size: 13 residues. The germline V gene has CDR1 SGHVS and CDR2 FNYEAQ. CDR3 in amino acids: CASSIGGRGEPYF.

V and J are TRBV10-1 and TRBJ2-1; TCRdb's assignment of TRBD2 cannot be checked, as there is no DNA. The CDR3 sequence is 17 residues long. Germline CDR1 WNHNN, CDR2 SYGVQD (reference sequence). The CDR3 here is CASSASPRTGAYNEQFF.

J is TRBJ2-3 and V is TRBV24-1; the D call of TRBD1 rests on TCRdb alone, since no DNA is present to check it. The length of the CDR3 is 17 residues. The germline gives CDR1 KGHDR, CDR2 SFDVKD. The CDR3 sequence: CATSDLRTVGNTDTQYF.

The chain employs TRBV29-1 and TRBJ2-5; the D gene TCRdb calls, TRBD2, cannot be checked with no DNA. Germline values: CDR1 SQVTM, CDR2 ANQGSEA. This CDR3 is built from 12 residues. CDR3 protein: CSVRTSRETQYF.

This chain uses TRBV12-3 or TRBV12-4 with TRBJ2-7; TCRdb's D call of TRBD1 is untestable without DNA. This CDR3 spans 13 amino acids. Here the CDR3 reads CASSLGQGHEQYF.

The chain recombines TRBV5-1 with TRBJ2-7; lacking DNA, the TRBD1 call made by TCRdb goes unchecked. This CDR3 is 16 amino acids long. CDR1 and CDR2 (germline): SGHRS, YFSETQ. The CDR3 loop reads CASSFTGELGSYEQYF.

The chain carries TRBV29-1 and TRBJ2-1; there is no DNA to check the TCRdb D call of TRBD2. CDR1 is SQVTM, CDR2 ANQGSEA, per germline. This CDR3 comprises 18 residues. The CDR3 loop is CSVVAPPWTSNGYNEQFF.

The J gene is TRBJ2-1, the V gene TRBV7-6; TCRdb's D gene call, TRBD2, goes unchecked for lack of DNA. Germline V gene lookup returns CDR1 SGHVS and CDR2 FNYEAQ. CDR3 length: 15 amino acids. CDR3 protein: CASSPLGTSVASKFF.

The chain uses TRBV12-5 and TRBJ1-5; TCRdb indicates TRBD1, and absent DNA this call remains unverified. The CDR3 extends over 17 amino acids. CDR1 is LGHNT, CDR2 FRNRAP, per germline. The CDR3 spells CASGLVLVRGRDQPQHF.

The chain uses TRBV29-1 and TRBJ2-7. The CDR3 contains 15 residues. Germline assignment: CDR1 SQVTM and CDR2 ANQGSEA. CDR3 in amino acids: CSVEGVVGGAYEQYF.

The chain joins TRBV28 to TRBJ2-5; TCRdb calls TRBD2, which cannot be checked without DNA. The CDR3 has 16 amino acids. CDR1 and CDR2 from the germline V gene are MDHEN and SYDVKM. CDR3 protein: CASSLGGLGEQETQYF.

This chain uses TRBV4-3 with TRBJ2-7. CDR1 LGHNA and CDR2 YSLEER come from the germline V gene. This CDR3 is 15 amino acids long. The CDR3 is CASSQVRGKYYEQYF.

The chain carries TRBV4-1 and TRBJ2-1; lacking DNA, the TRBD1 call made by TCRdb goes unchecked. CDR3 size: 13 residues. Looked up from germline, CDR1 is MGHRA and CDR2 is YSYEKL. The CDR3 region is CASSQERGLEQFF.

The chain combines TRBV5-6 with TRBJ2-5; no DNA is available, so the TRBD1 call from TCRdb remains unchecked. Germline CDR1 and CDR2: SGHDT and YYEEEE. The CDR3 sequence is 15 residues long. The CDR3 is CASSLVGQSQETQYF.

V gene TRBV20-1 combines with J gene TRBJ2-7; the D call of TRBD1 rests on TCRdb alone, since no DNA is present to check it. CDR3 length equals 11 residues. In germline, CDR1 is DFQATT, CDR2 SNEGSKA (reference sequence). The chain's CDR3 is CSAGAGYEQYF.

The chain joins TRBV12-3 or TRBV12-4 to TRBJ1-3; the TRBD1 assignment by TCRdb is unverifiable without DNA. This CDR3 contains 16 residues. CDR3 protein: CASLGDRVPSGNTIYF.

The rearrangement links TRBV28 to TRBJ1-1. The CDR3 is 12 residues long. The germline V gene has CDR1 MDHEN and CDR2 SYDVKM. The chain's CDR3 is CASRPMGLEAFF.